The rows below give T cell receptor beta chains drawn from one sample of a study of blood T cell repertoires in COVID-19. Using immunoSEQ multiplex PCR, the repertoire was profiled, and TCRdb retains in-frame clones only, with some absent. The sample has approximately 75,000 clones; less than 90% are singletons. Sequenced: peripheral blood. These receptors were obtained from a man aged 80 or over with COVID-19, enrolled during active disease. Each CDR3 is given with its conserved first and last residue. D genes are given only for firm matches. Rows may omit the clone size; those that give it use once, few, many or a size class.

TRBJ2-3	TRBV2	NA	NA	TGTGCCAGCAGTGAATTAGTTGTTAGCACAGATACGCAGTATTTT	CASSELVVSTDTQYF
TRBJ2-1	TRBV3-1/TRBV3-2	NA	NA	TGTGCCAGCGGTGGACACCGCTCCTACAATGAGCAGTTCTTC	CASGGHRSYNEQFF
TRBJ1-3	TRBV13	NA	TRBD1	TGTGCCAGCAGCACCGACAGGGGGCTTGGAAACACCATATATTTT	CASSTDRGLGNTIYF
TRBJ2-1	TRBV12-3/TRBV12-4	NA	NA	TGTGCCAGCAGTTTACTCAATGAGCAGTTCTTC	CASSLLNEQFF
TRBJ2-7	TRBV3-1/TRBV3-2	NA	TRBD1	TGTGCCAGCAGCCGAACGGGACAGGGGACCTACGAGCAGTACTTC	CASSRTGQGTYEQYF
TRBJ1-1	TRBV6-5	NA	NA	TGTGCCAGCAGTTTTGGGGCCTTGAACACTGAAGCTTTCTTT	CASSFGALNTEAFF
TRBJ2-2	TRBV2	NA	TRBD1	TGTGCCAGCAGTGAACTGGGACAGGGTAACGCCCCGGGGGACACCGGGGAGCTGTTTTTT	CASSELGQGNAPGDTGELFF
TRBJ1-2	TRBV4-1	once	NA	TGCGCCAGCAGCCGACTCCCTGGACAGTCCCTATGGGGCTACACCTTC	CASSRLPGQSLWGYTF
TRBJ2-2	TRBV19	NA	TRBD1	TGTGCCAGTAGTATAGCCCGGACAGGTGGAACCGGGGAGCTGTTTTTT	CASSIARTGGTGELFF
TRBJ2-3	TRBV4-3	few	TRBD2	TGCGCCAGCAGCCAAGAAATTGGGCGGGGGAGCACAGATACGCAGTATTTT	CASSQEIGRGSTDTQYF
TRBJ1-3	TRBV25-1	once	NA	TGTGCCAGCAGTGAATGGGCAAGCTCTGGAAACACCATATATTTT	CASSEWASSGNTIYF
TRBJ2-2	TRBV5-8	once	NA	TGTGCCAGCAGCTTGGAAGGGCCGAGGGTCACCGGGGAGCTGTTTTTT	CASSLEGPRVTGELFF
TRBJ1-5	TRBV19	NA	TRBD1	TGTGCCAGTAGCGAACAGACAGGGCCGCCCCAGCATTTT	CASSEQTGPPQHF
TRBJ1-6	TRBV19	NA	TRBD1	TGTGCCAGTAGTATAGAGGAGGGGGCCGGTTCACCCCTCCACTTT	CASSIEEGAGSPLHF
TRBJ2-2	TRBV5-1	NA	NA	TGCGCCAGCAGCTCGGTTCCCGGGGAGCTGTTTTTT	CASSSVPGELFF
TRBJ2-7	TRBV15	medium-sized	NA	TGTGCCACCAGCAGAGATCGAGGCAGAGGGCAGTACTTC	CATSRDRGRGQYF
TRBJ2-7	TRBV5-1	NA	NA	TGCGCCAGCAGCTTGGCCACAGGGTACGACGAGCAGTACTTC	CASSLATGYDEQYF
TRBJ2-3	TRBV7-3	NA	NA	TGTGCCAGCAGCTTAACTCCCAGGGGCACAGATACGCAGTATTTT	CASSLTPRGTDTQYF
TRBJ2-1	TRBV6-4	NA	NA	TGTGCCAGCAGTAAGGACGGGACACTCAGGGGCAATGAGCAGTTCTTC	CASSKDGTLRGNEQFF
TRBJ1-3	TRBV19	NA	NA	TGTGCCAGTAGTATAGAGGGAGCTCCTGGAAACACCATATATTTT	CASSIEGAPGNTIYF
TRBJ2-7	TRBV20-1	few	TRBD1	TGCAGTGCTAAACAGGGGTGGGAGCAGTACTTC	CSAKQGWEQYF
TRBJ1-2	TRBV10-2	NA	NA	TGCGCCAGCAGTGACTCCGGGGGCTATGGCTACACCTTC	CASSDSGGYGYTF
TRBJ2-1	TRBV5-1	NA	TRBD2	TGCGCCAGCGGCTATACTAGCGGGGGGGCCTACAATGAGCAGTTCTTC	CASGYTSGGAYNEQFF
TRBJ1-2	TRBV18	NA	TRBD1	TGTGCCAGCTCTCCAGGGACAGGGTACTATGGCTACACCTTC	CASSPGTGYYGYTF
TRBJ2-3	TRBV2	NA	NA	TGTGCCAGCAGGGACTCAGATACGCAGTATTTT	CASRDSDTQYF
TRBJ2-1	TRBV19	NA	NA	TGTGCCAGTAGTATCAGCAGGGAAGGTGAGCAGTTCTTC	CASSISREGEQFF